Listed below are T cell receptor beta chains from one sample, sequenced in a study of cytomegalovirus exposure and HLA in healthy donors. TCRdb's copy holds only in-frame clones and misses some; the assay was immunoSEQ multiplex PCR. There are 90,000 to 150,000 clones in the sample; approximately 88% occur only once, and roughly 6% lies in the top ten. Sequencing used PBMCs. These receptors originate from a woman aged 18-29 years in good health and CMV-seropositive. CDR3s include the opening cysteine and the closing phenylalanine or tryptophan.

J gene: TRBJ2-1; V gene: TRBV27; CDR3 protein: CASSPTRFGTGYNEQFF
J gene: TRBJ2-2; V gene: TRBV7-8; CDR3 protein: CASSLERQMGLFF
J gene: TRBJ1-1; V gene: TRBV7-8; CDR3 protein: CASTAWQSGDTEAFF
J gene: TRBJ1-3; V gene: TRBV5-1; CDR3 protein: CASRGASGNTIYF
J gene: TRBJ2-7; V gene: TRBV7-2; CDR3 protein: CASSPSRLAGVYEQYF
J gene: TRBJ1-2; V gene: TRBV5-1; CDR3 protein: CASSLNGGDYGYTF
J gene: TRBJ2-2; V gene: TRBV6-1; CDR3 protein: CATPIPGLRPGELFF
J gene: TRBJ2-6; V gene: TRBV7-6; CDR3 protein: CASSSRTPGPGANVLTF
J gene: TRBJ1-1; V gene: TRBV7-9; CDR3 protein: CASSVTGGRTEAFF
J gene: TRBJ2-1; V gene: TRBV5-1; CDR3 protein: CASSLSVTGINEQFF
J gene: TRBJ2-3; V gene: TRBV7-2; CDR3 protein: CASSKRQGRDTQYF
J gene: TRBJ2-7; V gene: TRBV4-1; CDR3 protein: CASSRLSGTGSGEQYF
J gene: TRBJ1-1; V gene: TRBV7-9; CDR3 protein: CASSLVGGGTEAFF
J gene: TRBJ2-1; V gene: TRBV6-1; CDR3 protein: CASSGRQGPNEQFF
J gene: TRBJ1-2; V gene: TRBV29-1; CDR3 protein: CSVVVLDKIHGYTF
J gene: TRBJ1-1; V gene: TRBV19; CDR3 protein: CASSIDRGADTEAFF
J gene: TRBJ2-7; V gene: TRBV5-1; CDR3 protein: CASRSSGAYEQYF
J gene: TRBJ2-3; V gene: TRBV4-1; CDR3 protein: CASSQSGERTDTQYF
J gene: TRBJ1-1; V gene: TRBV6-5; CDR3 protein: CATRRGVDGTEAFF
J gene: TRBJ2-7; V gene: TRBV9; CDR3 protein: CASSVEGVSSYEQYF
J gene: TRBJ2-7; V gene: TRBV5-1; CDR3 protein: CASSLAGGGAPGHEQYF
J gene: TRBJ1-5; V gene: TRBV5-1; CDR3 protein: CASTFYRGTQPQHF